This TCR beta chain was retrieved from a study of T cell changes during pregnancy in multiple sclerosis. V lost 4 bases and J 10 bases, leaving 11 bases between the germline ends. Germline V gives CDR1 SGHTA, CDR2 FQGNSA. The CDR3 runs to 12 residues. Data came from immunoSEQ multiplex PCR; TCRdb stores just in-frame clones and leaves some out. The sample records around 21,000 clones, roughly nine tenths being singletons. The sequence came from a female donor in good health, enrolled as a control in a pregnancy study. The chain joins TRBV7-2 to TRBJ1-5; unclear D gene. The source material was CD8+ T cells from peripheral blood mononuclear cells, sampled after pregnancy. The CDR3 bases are TGTGCCAGCAGCTACCAGAGAGGACCCCAGCATTTT. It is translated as CASSYQRGPQHF.